This is a list of T cell receptor beta chains from one sample in a study of T cells in localized non-small cell lung cancer. Using immunoSEQ multiplex PCR, the repertoire was profiled, and TCRdb retains in-frame clones only, with some absent. The table records about 1,400 clones, approximately 33% of them present only once. The material was normal lung tissue next to the tumor, obtained before any cancer treatment. Receptors originate from a male donor at least 60 years old with stage II squamous cell lung carcinoma. Each CDR3 is given with its conserved first and last residue. D genes are given only for firm matches. Expanded clones are given a class, and other clones once, few, many or no size at all.

j_gene	v_gene	d_gene	abundance	CDR3aa	CDR3nt
TRBJ2-7	TRBV28	TRBD2	once	CASSEPGLAGENEQYF	TGTGCCAGCAGTGAACCGGGACTAGCGGGAGAAAACGAGCAGTACTTC
TRBJ1-5	TRBV9	.	large	CASSVGGTPHQPQHF	TGTGCCAGCAGCGTAGGTGGGACACCCCATCAGCCCCAGCATTTT
TRBJ1-1	TRBV18	TRBD1	few	CASSQGTGRLNTEAFF	TGTGCCAGCTCACAGGGGACAGGGCGACTGAACACTGAAGCTTTCTTT
TRBJ2-2	TRBV18	.	.	CASSLLSLTGNTGELFF	TGTGCCAGCTCGCTACTCTCCTTGACAGGGAACACCGGGGAGCTGTTTTTT
TRBJ2-7	TRBV19	.	few	CASSSGATLDEQYF	TGTGCCAGTAGTTCTGGTGCTACCTTGGACGAGCAGTACTTC
TRBJ2-3	TRBV11-3	.	.	CASSQGDSTDTQYF	TGTGCCAGCAGCCAAGGGGACTCTACAGATACGCAGTATTTT
TRBJ2-5	TRBV14	.	.	CASSHGGGFETQYF	TGTGCCAGCAGCCATGGGGGCGGGTTTGAGACCCAGTACTTC
TRBJ1-3	TRBV10-3	.	.	CAISESVQGNTIYF	TGTGCCATCAGTGAGTCAGTACAAGGAAACACCATATATTTT
TRBJ2-1	TRBV10-2	TRBD2	few	CASSGSGTYNEQFF	TGCGCCAGCAGTGGGAGCGGGACCTACAATGAGCAGTTCTTC
TRBJ1-2	TRBV19	.	.	CASSRLTDSLYGYTF	TGTGCCAGTAGTCGGCTGACAGACAGTCTCTATGGCTACACCTTC
TRBJ2-2	TRBV25-1	.	.	CASSGRDFAHHTGELFF	TGTGCCAGCAGTGGAAGGGACTTCGCACACCACACCGGGGAGCTGTTTTTT
TRBJ2-5	TRBV28	.	.	CASSRGQPQETQYF	TGTGCCAGCAGTCGAGGACAGCCACAAGAGACCCAGTACTTC
TRBJ2-2	TRBV11-3	.	few	CASSLAQPPTGELFF	TGTGCCAGCAGCTTGGCCCAACCGCCGACCGGGGAGCTGTTTTTT
TRBJ1-2	TRBV14	.	.	CASSHEDLLRFKADGYTF	TGTGCCAGCAGCCACGAAGACCTCCTGCGGTTTAAGGCGGATGGCTACACCTTC
TRBJ1-1	TRBV18	TRBD1	large	CASSLTGTGDTEAFF	TGTGCCAGCTCATTAACGGGGACAGGGGACACTGAAGCTTTCTTT
TRBJ1-1	TRBV12-2	.	few	CATQTGGRNTEAFF	TGTGCCACCCAGACCGGGGGACGAAACACTGAAGCTTTCTTT
TRBJ1-2	TRBV30	.	few	CAGPGTSYGYTF	TGTGCCGGTCCCGGGACTAGCTATGGCTACACCTTC
TRBJ2-5	TRBV11-3	.	few	CASVENLAVWETQYF	TGTGCCAGCGTTGAAAATTTAGCGGTGTGGGAGACCCAGTACTTC
TRBJ1-5	TRBV6-7	.	few	CASSYGRSNQPQHF	TGTGCCAGCAGTTACGGACGGAGCAATCAGCCCCAGCATTTT
TRBJ2-3	TRBV11-3	.	few	CASSYPGHSTDTQYF	TGTGCCAGCAGCTACCCGGGCCATAGCACAGATACGCAGTATTTT
TRBJ2-7	TRBV7-5	.	few	CASSWGQGRNEQYF	TGTGCCAGCAGTTGGGGACAGGGACGGAACGAGCAGTACTTC
TRBJ2-7	TRBV10-2	.	.	CASSDPGPPHNEQYF	TGCGCCAGCAGTGACCCGGGCCCCCCCCATAACGAGCAGTACTTC
TRBJ2-7	TRBV14	.	few	CASSRSPRPLAYEQYF	TGTGCCAGCAGCCGATCCCCGAGGCCACTTGCCTACGAGCAGTACTTC
TRBJ2-1	TRBV9	TRBD1	.	CASSEGNDRGNEQFF	TGTGCCAGCAGCGAAGGGAACGACAGGGGCAATGAGCAGTTCTTC
TRBJ1-1	TRBV6-1	.	few	CASSEEDGVNTEAFF	TGTGCCAGCAGTGAAGAGGACGGAGTGAACACTGAAGCTTTCTTT
TRBJ2-5	TRBV30	.	.	CAWSPLDETQYF	TGTGCCTGGAGTCCCCTTGATGAGACCCAGTACTTC
TRBJ2-7	TRBV11-3	.	few	CASSLIQAGANYEQYF	TGTGCCAGCAGCCTGATTCAAGCAGGGGCGAACTACGAGCAGTACTTC
TRBJ2-1	TRBV19	.	large	CASRRQGSFYNEQFF	TGTGCCAGTAGGCGGCAGGGCTCTTTCTACAATGAGCAGTTCTTC
TRBJ2-7	TRBV6-8	TRBD1	.	CASSYSGQTYEQYF	TGTGCCAGCAGTTACTCGGGACAGACCTACGAGCAGTACTTC
TRBJ2-1	TRBV11-3	TRBD1	.	CASSSGTGIYNEQFF	TGTGCCAGCAGCTCCGGGACAGGGATCTACAATGAGCAGTTCTTC
TRBJ2-3	TRBV7-7	TRBD2	few	CASSLNPSGGPDTQYF	TGTGCCAGCAGCTTAAACCCTAGCGGGGGCCCAGATACGCAGTATTTT
TRBJ1-2	TRBV7-1	TRBD1	.	CASSLETRDRLHGYTF	TGTGCCAGCTCGCTTGAGACTAGGGACAGGTTACATGGCTACACCTTC
TRBJ2-1	TRBV6-8	TRBD2	.	CASSPPRGAYEQFF	TGTGCCAGCAGTCCGCCGCGGGGGGCCTATGAGCAGTTCTTC
TRBJ2-3	TRBV4-1	TRBD2	.	CASSAPGLAGGPDTDTQYF	TGCGCCAGCAGCGCACCGGGACTAGCGGGAGGACCCGACACAGATACGCAGTATTTT